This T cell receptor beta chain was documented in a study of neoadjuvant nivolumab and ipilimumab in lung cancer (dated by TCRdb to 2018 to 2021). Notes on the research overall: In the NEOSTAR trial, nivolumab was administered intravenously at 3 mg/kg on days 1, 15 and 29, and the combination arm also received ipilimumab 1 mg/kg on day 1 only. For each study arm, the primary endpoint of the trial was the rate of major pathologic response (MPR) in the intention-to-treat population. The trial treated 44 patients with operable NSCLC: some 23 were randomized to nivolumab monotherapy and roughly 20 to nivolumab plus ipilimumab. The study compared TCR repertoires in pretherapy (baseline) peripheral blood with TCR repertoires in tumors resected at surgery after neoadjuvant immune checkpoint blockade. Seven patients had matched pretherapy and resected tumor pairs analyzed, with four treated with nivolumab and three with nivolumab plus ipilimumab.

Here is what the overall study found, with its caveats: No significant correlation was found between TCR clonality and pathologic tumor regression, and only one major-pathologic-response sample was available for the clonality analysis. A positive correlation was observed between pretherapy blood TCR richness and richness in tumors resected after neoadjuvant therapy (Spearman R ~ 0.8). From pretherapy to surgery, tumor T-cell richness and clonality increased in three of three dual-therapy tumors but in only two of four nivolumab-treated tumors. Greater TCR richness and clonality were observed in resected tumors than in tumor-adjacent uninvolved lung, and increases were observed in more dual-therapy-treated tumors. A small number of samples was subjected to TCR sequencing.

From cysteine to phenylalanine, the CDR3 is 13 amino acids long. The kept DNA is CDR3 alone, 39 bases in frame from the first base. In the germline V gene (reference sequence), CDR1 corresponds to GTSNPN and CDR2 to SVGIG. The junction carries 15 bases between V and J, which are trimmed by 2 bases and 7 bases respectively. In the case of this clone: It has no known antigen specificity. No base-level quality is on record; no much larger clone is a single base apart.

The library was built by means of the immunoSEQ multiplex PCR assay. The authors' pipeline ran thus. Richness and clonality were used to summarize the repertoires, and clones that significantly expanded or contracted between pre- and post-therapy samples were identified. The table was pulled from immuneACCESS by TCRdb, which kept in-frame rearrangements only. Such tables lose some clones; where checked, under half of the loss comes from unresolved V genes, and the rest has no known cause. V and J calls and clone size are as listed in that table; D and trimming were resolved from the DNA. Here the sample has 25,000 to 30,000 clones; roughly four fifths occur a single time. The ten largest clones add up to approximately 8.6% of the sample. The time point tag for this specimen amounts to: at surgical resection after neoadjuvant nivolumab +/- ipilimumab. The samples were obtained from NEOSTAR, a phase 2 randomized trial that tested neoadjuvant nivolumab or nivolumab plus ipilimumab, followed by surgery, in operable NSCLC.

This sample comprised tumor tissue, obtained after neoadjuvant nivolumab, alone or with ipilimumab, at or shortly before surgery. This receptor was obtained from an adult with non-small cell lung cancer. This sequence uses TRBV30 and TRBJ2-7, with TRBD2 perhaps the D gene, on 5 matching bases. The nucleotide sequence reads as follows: TGTGCCTGGAGTTCCCAGGCTACGGGGGAGCAGTACTTC. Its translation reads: CAWSSQATGEQYF.